Each of the 10 T cell receptor beta chains below was sequenced from the same sample in a study of blood T cell repertoires in COVID-19. Libraries were prepared by immunoSEQ multiplex PCR; TCRdb keeps only in-frame clonotypes and omits some of them. The repertoire holds around 170,000 clones, with 90% as singletons. The sequenced material came from peripheral blood. These receptors came from a man in his forties or fifties with acute or convalescent COVID-19.

The chain has TRBV5-1 and TRBJ1-5; D remains ambiguous. This CDR3 has 15 amino acids. V lost 0 bases, J lost 1 base, and 8 bases lay in between. Germline loops: CDR1 SGHRS, CDR2 YFSETQ. The CDR3, as DNA: TGCGCCAGCAGCTTGGGTGGGGAGAGCAATCAGCCCCAGCATTTT. This encodes CASSLGGESNQPQHF.

This rearrangement joins TRBV2 to TRBJ1-2; D uncertain. Germline CDR1 reads SNHLY; CDR2 reads FYNNEI. The CDR3 spans 15 residues. V lost 4 bases to trimming and J lost 0 bases, with 12 bases between them. As DNA, the CDR3 is TGTGCCAGCAGTGCGGGGTCCGTCTCTAACTATGGCTACACCTTC. This codes for CASSAGSVSNYGYTF.

This chain joins TRBV9 and TRBJ2-7; TRBD2 matches 10 bases. The CDR3 has 17 residues. Trimming at V came to 0 bases and at J to 7 bases, leaving 13 bases not matched to a gene. Germline loops: CDR1 SGDLS, CDR2 YYNGEE. The CDR3 is CASSVGASGRETGEQYF. The CDR3 DNA is TGTGCCAGCAGCGTAGGCGCTAGCGGGAGAGAAACGGGGGAGCAGTACTTC.

This chain links TRBV7-8 with TRBJ1-4; 12 bases line up with TRBD1. This CDR3 is 16 amino acids long. Germline V CDR1 and CDR2: SGHVS, FQNEAQ. V shed 1 base, J shed 7 bases, and the junction held 4 bases outside the gene matches. The CDR3 bases are TGTGCCAGCAGCTTAGACCCGGGACAGGGGGCTGAAAAACTGTTTTTT. The encoded protein is CASSLDPGQGAEKLFF.

This clone was detected only once. The rearrangement joins TRBV5-5 to TRBJ1-5; TRBD1 is a possible D gene (6 bases). CDR1 is SGHKS and CDR2 is YYEKEE in the germline V gene (reference sequence). Trimming left V 1 base short and J 5 bases short, with 10 bases between. The CDR3 covers 14 residues. The CDR3 nucleotides read TGTGCCAGCAGCTTGTCGGCAGGGGATCAGCCCCAGCATTTT. Its translation is CASSLSAGDQPQHF.

This chain uses TRBV7-3 with TRBJ2-7; D is unclear. Per the germline V gene, CDR1 is SGHTA and CDR2 is FQGTGA. The CDR3 is 14 amino acids. The V end was cut by 5 bases, the J end by 3 bases, with 14 bases between. The CDR3 DNA is TGTGCCAGCAGCCTCACCGAAATGAGCTACGAGCAGTACTTC. It specifies CASSLTEMSYEQYF.

The rearrangement joins TRBV2 to TRBJ2-5, with D hard to call. The length of the CDR3 is 12 residues. Germline lookup yields CDR1 SNHLY and CDR2 FYNNEI. The ends were cut back, 1 base at V and 5 bases at J, with 5 bases in the middle. The CDR3 reads CASSEVTETQYF. The CDR3 nucleotides read TGTGCCAGCAGTGAAGTCACTGAGACCCAGTACTTC.

The genes are TRBV27 and TRBJ2-1, with 7 bases lining up with TRBD2. CDR3 size: 13 residues. J gave up 8 bases and V 6 bases, and 7 bases lay outside the gene matches. Germline V gives CDR1 MNHEY, CDR2 SMNVEV (reference sequence). CDR3: CASSPQRGYEQFF. In DNA, the CDR3 is TGTGCCAGCAGCCCCCAGCGGGGATATGAGCAGTTCTTC.

This clone was seen more than once but under ten times. The chain employs TRBV6-6 and TRBJ1-1; D might be TRBD1 (5 bases). The CDR3 has 14 residues. The germline V gene has CDR1 MNHNY and CDR2 SVGAGI (reference sequence). Trimming shortened V by 0 bases and J by 6 bases, and 11 bases separated the two germline ends. CDR3 in amino acids: CASSYSGGDSEAFF. The CDR3 region has the DNA TGTGCCAGCAGTTACTCGGGAGGGGACTCTGAAGCTTTCTTT.

This chain links TRBV5-4 with TRBJ2-5; 9 positions match TRBD1. The germline gives CDR1 SGHNT, CDR2 YYREEE (reference sequence). V lost 4 bases and J lost 1; bases outside the gene matches: 5. This CDR3 region has 15 residues. The CDR3 region has the DNA TGTGCCAGCAGCCGTAAGACAGGGGGCCAAGAGACCCAGTACTTC. This translates into CASSRKTGGQETQYF.